One and the same sample provided the 30 T cell receptor beta chains below, sequenced in a study of blood T cell repertoires in COVID-19. Data came from immunoSEQ multiplex PCR; TCRdb stores just in-frame clones and leaves some out. Of 40,000 to 55,000 clones in the sample, about 83% were seen once. Source material: peripheral blood. The receptors originated from a man aged 40-49 years with acute or convalescent COVID-19.

The chain employs TRBV11-2 and TRBJ1-3; 10 bases agree with TRBD1. V lost 5 bases, J lost 9 bases, and 7 bases stayed unmatched. The CDR3 runs 14 residues. Germline CDR1 SGHAT, CDR2 FQNNGV. This chain's CDR3 is CASSGQGDHATIYF. As DNA, the CDR3 is TGTGCCAGCAGCGGACAGGGGGATCATGCCACCATATATTTT.

This rearrangement joins TRBV24-1 to TRBJ1-1; D remains ambiguous. This CDR3 has 17 residues. CDR1 is KGHDR, CDR2 SFDVKD, per germline. The germline V and J ends were trimmed by 2 bases and 1 base, with 16 bases remaining between them. The CDR3 DNA sequence: TGTGCCACCAGTGATTCCCCTTCCAGTGGTGGGAACACTGAAGCTTTCTTT. Its translation: CATSDSPSSGGNTEAFF.

The J gene is TRBJ1-2, the V gene TRBV30; D gene unclear. V dropped 0 bases and J dropped 4 bases, with 6 bases sitting between them. CDR1 and CDR2 (germline): GTSNPN, SVGIG (reference sequence). The length of the CDR3 is 12 residues. In DNA form, the CDR3 reads TGTGCCTGGAGTGTATCCGGCTATGGCTACACCTTC. Its translation is CAWSVSGYGYTF.

The genes are TRBV24-1 and TRBJ1-5; D is undetermined. The CDR3 spans 12 residues. Germline lookup yields CDR1 KGHDR and CDR2 SFDVKD. The V gene lost 9 bases and the J gene lost 4 bases, with 9 bases spanning the gap. The CDR3 is CATAEGNQPQHF. In DNA form, the CDR3 reads TGTGCCACCGCGGAGGGAAATCAGCCCCAGCATTTT.

The chain has TRBV7-8 and TRBJ1-1; no clear D gene. The CDR3 totals 15 residues. V lost 2 bases and J 0 bases, leaving 10 bases between the germline ends. The germline CDR1 and CDR2 sequences are SGHVS and FQNEAQ. The CDR3 coding sequence is TGTGCCAGCAGCTTACCACAGAGTATGAACACTGAAGCTTTCTTT. As protein: CASSLPQSMNTEAFF.

The chain is built from TRBV11-2 and TRBJ1-6; 11 nucleotides match TRBD1. Looked up from germline, CDR1 is SGHAT and CDR2 is FQNNGV. The J segment lost 6 bases and the V segment lost 3 bases, leaving 1 base of the junction unmatched. The CDR3 length is 15 residues. Here the CDR3 reads CASSLGQGVNSPLHF. DNA of the CDR3: TGTGCCAGCAGCTTGGGACAGGGGGTTAATTCACCCCTCCACTTT.

The chain joins TRBV5-1 to TRBJ1-4; D is ambiguous. V dropped 6 bases and J dropped 7 bases, with 22 bases sitting between them. The germline CDR1 and CDR2 sequences are SGHRS and YFSETQ. The CDR3 contains 16 residues. The CDR3 DNA follows: TGCGCCAGCACGCTCTTCGGGCCGCCTGGGAGTGAAAAACTGTTTTTT. Translating gives CASTLFGPPGSEKLFF.

This sequence joins TRBV5-1 and TRBJ2-7, with 7 bases lining up with TRBD2. Per germline, CDR1 SGHRS and CDR2 YFSETQ. V shed 0 bases, J shed 2 bases, and the junction held 5 bases outside the gene matches. The CDR3 totals 15 residues. The CDR3 sequence: CASSLGSSGAYEQYF. The CDR3 bases are TGCGCCAGCAGCTTGGGATCTAGCGGAGCCTACGAGCAGTACTTC. The full variable domain, its missing parts supplied by reference TRBV5-1 and TRBJ2-7, is KAGVTQTPRYLIKTRGQQVTLSCSPISGHRSVSWYQQTPGQGLQFLFEYFSETQRNKGNFPGRFSGRQFSNSRSEMNVSTLELGDSALYLCASSLGSSGAYEQYFGPGTRLTVT.

The chain employs TRBV29-1 and TRBJ2-2, with TRBD2 as a possible D gene (6 bases). Trimming pared 7 bases from V and 6 bases from J, leaving 18 bases between. CDR1 is SQVTM and CDR2 is ANQGSEA in the germline V gene. The CDR3 is made up of 14 amino acids. CDR3 DNA: TGCAGCGCACAAGGGGACTTTCGATCCGGGGAGCTGTTTTTT. This encodes CSAQGDFRSGELFF.

V and J are TRBV24-1 and TRBJ1-5; D is uncertain. The V end lost 4 bases, the J end lost 7 bases, and 13 bases lay between the germline ends. Germline CDR1 KGHDR, CDR2 SFDVKD. This CDR3 has 14 residues. CDR3: CATSDRRQYQPQHF. In DNA, the CDR3 is TGTGCCACCAGTGACCGCAGGCAATACCAGCCCCAGCATTTT.

The J gene is TRBJ1-2, the V gene TRBV29-1; D is possibly TRBD1 (5 bases). Trimming removed 7 bases at V and 4 bases at J, with 7 bases between. Germline assignment: CDR1 SQVTM and CDR2 ANQGSEA. The length of the CDR3 is 10 residues. Here the CDR3 reads CSADSYGYTF. The CDR3 coding sequence is TGCAGCGCCGACAGCTATGGCTACACCTTC.

The V and J genes are TRBV3-1 (or the pseudogene TRBV3-2) and TRBJ2-1; 14 bases map to TRBD2. Unmatched junction bases numbered 0, after V lost 5 bases and J lost 9 bases. The CDR3 contains 13 residues. In germline, CDR1 is LGHDT, CDR2 YNNKEL (reference sequence). The CDR3 protein is CASSGLAGGEQFF. The CDR3 nucleotides are TGTGCCAGCAGCGGACTAGCGGGAGGTGAGCAGTTCTTC.

This chain uses TRBV24-1 with TRBJ2-5, with 7 bases matching TRBD1. The V gene end was trimmed by 2 bases and the J gene end by 7 bases; junction bases not matched to a gene: 18. The length of the CDR3 is 18 residues. Germline loops: CDR1 KGHDR, CDR2 SFDVKD. The CDR3 bases are TGTGCCACCAGTGATTCCGTCTCTGGAAAAGGGGGCGCCCGGACCCAGTACTTC. Residues: CATSDSVSGKGGARTQYF.

The V gene is TRBV7-9, the J gene TRBJ1-1, with D possibly being TRBD1 (6 bases). V gave up 5 bases and J gave up 6 bases, with 13 bases separating them. The CDR3 covers 13 residues. Germline CDR1 is SEHNR and CDR2 is FQNEAQ (reference sequence). Written as DNA, the CDR3 is TGTGCCAGCAGCCCAGGGGTTTGGTCTGAAGCTTTCTTT. Translated, it gives CASSPGVWSEAFF.

The CDR3 region is CASSLYLRAGGTDTQYF. CDR3 sequence (DNA): TGTGCCAGTAGTCTGTACCTTCGAGCCGGTGGCACAGATACGCAGTATTTT. This chain connects TRBV19 to TRBJ2-3; D is unclear. The germline V gene has CDR1 LNHDA and CDR2 SQIVND (reference sequence). This CDR3 comprises 17 residues. Trimming pared 5 bases from V and 1 base from J, leaving 19 bases between.

The sample holds a few counts of this clone. The chain joins TRBV7-9 to TRBJ1-4, with TRBD1 identical over 7 bases. V shed 5 bases and J 0 bases; nucleotides not matched to a gene: 9. The CDR3 spans 17 residues. The germline CDR1 and CDR2 sequences are SEHNR and FQNEAQ (reference sequence). Here the CDR3 DNA reads TGTGCCAGCAGCCTGGGACAGCTTACTTCAACTAATGAAAAACTGTTTTTT. This encodes CASSLGQLTSTNEKLFF.

The V call is TRBV6-1, the J call TRBJ1-2; a possible D gene is TRBD1 (5 bases). CDR1 is MNHNS and CDR2 is SASEGT in the germline V gene. The CDR3 loop spans 15 amino acids. Trimming pared 1 base from V and 2 bases from J, leaving 11 bases between. The CDR3, as DNA: TGTGCCAGCAGTGAAGTTGGGGGGTCGAACTATGGCTACACCTTC. Its protein product is CASSEVGGSNYGYTF.

As regards this clone: The identical CDR3 is also encoded by other nucleotide sequences in the sample. The chain combines TRBV27 with TRBJ2-7, with D possibly matching TRBD2 (6 bases). V was trimmed by 6 bases and J by 7 bases, leaving 16 bases between them. The CDR3 spans 13 residues. Germline loops: CDR1 MNHEY, CDR2 SMNVEV (reference sequence). The CDR3 DNA is TGTGCCAGCAGACCGGGGGTAGGAGGAGAGCAGTACTTC. This encodes CASRPGVGGEQYF.

The chain uses TRBV27 and TRBJ2-4; D is uncertain. This CDR3 comprises 15 residues. The V and J ends lost 6 bases and 0 bases respectively, with 12 bases between them. The V gene's germline CDR1 is MNHEY and CDR2 SMNVEV (reference sequence). In nucleotides, the CDR3 is TGTGCCAGCAGGCCCAACATCCTAGCCAAAAACATTCAGTACTTC. Translated, it gives CASRPNILAKNIQYF.

V and J are TRBV5-1 and TRBJ1-6; D might be TRBD1 (6 bases). Trimming cost V 6 bases and J 0 bases, with 7 bases left between them. The CDR3 length is 14 residues. CDR1 and CDR2 (germline): SGHRS, YFSETQ. CDR3 sequence (DNA): TGCGCCAGCACGGACAGCTCCTATAATTCACCCCTCCACTTT. It codes for CASTDSSYNSPLHF.

The chain combines TRBV4-2 with TRBJ2-1; 10 bases line up with TRBD2. V shed 1 base, J shed 0 bases, and the junction held 12 bases outside the gene matches. The CDR3 totals 20 residues. CDR1 is LGHNA, CDR2 YNFKEQ, per germline. CDR3 nucleotides: TGTGCCAGCAGCCAAGCTGTCAGGGGACTAGCGTCTTTCTCCTACAATGAGCAGTTCTTC. This sequence encodes CASSQAVRGLASFSYNEQFF.

The rearrangement links TRBV7-2 to TRBJ1-2, with 10 bases that match TRBD1. The CDR3 spans 17 residues. Trimming at V came to 4 bases and at J to 8 bases, leaving 16 bases not matched to a gene. Germline loops: CDR1 SGHTA, CDR2 FQGNSA. CDR3: CASSSGNPGQGPRGYTF. Written as DNA, the CDR3 is TGTGCCAGCAGCTCCGGGAATCCGGGACAGGGGCCGCGGGGCTACACCTTC.

The CDR3 is CASSLAPGVTEAFF. CDR3 DNA sequence: TGCGCCAGCAGCTTGGCCCCAGGGGTGACTGAAGCTTTCTTT. The rearrangement uses TRBV5-1 and TRBJ1-1; maybe TRBD1 (6 bases). This CDR3 region has 14 residues. Germline V gene sequence: CDR1 SGHRS, CDR2 YFSETQ. V was trimmed by 0 bases and J by 5 bases, leaving 11 bases between them.

CDR3 loop: CASSQFRGTSTDTQYF. DNA for the CDR3: TGTGCCAGCAGCCAATTTCGGGGGACTAGCACAGATACGCAGTATTTT. The chain joins TRBV14 to TRBJ2-3, with D tentatively TRBD2 (6 bases). CDR3 length: 16 amino acids. Germline loops: CDR1 SGHDN, CDR2 FVKESK. The germline V and J ends were trimmed by 2 bases and 0 bases, with 12 bases remaining between them. Based on the CDR3 plus reference TRBV14 and TRBJ2-3, the full variable domain is EAGVTQFPSHSVIEKGQTVTLRCDPISGHDNLYWYRRVMGKEIKFLLHFVKESKQDESGMPNNRFLAERTGGTYSTLKVQPAELEDSGVYFCASSQFRGTSTDTQYFGPGTRLTVL.

V is TRBV5-5 and J is TRBJ1-2; D gene unclear. The germline V gene has CDR1 SGHKS and CDR2 YYEKEE (reference sequence). V was cut by 0 bases and J by 4 bases, with 10 bases left in between. The CDR3 covers 14 residues. CDR3 loop: CASSLDQRSYGYTF. The CDR3 nucleotides are TGTGCCAGCAGCTTGGATCAGAGGAGCTATGGCTACACCTTC.

The chain employs TRBV15 and TRBJ2-7; 7 bases are a match to TRBD2. CDR3 length: 17 residues. Germline V gene sequence: CDR1 LNHNV, CDR2 YYDKDF (reference sequence). With V trimmed by 3 bases and J by 2 bases, 13 bases remained unmatched. Here the CDR3 reads CATSRASVGGPPYEQYF. Here the CDR3 DNA reads TGTGCCACCAGCAGGGCTAGCGTGGGAGGGCCCCCCTACGAGCAGTACTTC.

This clone was observed a handful of times. V usage is TRBV7-9 and J usage is TRBJ1-3, with 7 bases identical to TRBD1. The germline gives CDR1 SEHNR, CDR2 FQNEAQ (reference sequence). The V and J ends lost 2 bases and 2 bases, in that order; junction bases with no gene match: 0. This CDR3 has 14 amino acids. For the CDR3, the DNA is TGTGCCAGCAGCTTACAGGGGGCTGGAAACACCATATATTTT. This encodes CASSLQGAGNTIYF.

The V gene is TRBV18, the J gene TRBJ1-5; 9 bases match TRBD1. CDR1 and CDR2 (germline): KGHSH, LQKENI. V shed 4 bases and J 1 base; nucleotides not matched to a gene: 2. The CDR3 is made up of 15 amino acids. The CDR3 DNA reads as TGTGCCAGCTCACTGACAGGGGGAAGCAATCAGCCCCAGCATTTT. This gives the protein CASSLTGGSNQPQHF.

This rearrangement joins TRBV7-8 to TRBJ2-1; a possible D gene is TRBD1 (5 bases). The CDR3 is 13 amino acids. CDR1 is SGHVS, CDR2 FQNEAQ, per germline. V was trimmed by 5 bases and J by 8 bases, leaving 13 bases between them. CDR3 DNA sequence: TGTGCCAGCAGCAGCAGGGTGATCTATGAGCAGTTCTTC. This sequence encodes CASSSRVIYEQFF.

The CDR3 here is CASSPTSPNNEQFF. The CDR3 DNA sequence: TGTGCCAGCAGTCCGACTAGTCCTAACAATGAGCAGTTCTTC. The gene calls are TRBV27 and TRBJ2-1; TRBD2 is a possible D gene (6 bases). CDR3 size: 14 residues. Looked up from germline, CDR1 is MNHEY and CDR2 is SMNVEV (reference sequence). The V gene lost 5 bases and the J gene lost 5 bases, with 13 bases spanning the gap.